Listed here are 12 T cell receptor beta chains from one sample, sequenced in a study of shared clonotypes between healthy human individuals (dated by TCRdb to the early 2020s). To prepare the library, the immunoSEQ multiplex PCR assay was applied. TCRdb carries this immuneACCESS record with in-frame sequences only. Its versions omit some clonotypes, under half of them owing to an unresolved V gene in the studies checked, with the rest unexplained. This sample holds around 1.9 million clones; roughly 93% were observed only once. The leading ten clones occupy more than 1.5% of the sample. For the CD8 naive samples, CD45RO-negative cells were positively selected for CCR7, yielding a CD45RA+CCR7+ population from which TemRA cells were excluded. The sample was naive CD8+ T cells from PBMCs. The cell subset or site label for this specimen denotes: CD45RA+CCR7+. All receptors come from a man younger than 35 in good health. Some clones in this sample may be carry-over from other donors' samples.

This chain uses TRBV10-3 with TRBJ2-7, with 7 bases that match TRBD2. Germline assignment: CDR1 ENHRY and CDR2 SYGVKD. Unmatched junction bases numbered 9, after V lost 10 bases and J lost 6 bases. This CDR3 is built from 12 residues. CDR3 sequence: CATWGGVLEQYF. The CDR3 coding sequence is TGTGCCACCTGGGGAGGGGTCCTCGAGCAGTACTTC.

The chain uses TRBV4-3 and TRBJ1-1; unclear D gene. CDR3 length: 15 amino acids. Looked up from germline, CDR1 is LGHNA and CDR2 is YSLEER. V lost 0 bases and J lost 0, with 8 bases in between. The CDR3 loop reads CASSQEGQLNTEAFF. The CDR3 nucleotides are TGCGCCAGCAGCCAAGAAGGTCAGTTGAACACTGAAGCTTTCTTT.

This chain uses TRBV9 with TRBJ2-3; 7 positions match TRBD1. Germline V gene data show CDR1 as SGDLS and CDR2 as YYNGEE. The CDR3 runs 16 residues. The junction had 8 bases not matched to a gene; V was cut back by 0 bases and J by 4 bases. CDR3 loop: CASSVEDRPAPDTQYF. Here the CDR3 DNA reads TGTGCCAGCAGCGTAGAGGACAGGCCAGCCCCAGATACGCAGTATTTT.

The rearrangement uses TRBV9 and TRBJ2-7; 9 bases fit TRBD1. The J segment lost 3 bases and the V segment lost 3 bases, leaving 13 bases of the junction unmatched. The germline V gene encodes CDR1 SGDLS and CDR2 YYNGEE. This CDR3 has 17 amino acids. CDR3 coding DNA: TGTGCCAGCAGCGGAGCGCCGGGACAGGGCAAGAGCTACGAGCAGTACTTC. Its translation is CASSGAPGQGKSYEQYF.

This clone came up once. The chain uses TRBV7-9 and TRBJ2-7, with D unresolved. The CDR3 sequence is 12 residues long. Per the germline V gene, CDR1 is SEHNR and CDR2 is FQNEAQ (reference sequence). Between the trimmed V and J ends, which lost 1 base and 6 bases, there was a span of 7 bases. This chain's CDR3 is CASSLENLEQYF. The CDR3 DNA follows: TGTGCCAGCAGCTTAGAAAACCTCGAGCAGTACTTC.

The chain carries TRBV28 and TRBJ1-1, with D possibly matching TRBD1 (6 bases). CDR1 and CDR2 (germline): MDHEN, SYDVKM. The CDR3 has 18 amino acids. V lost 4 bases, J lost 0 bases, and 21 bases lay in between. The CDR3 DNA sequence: TGTGCCAGCAGTTCAATACGCCGCAGGGGAGGGATGAACACTGAAGCTTTCTTT. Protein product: CASSSIRRRGGMNTEAFF.

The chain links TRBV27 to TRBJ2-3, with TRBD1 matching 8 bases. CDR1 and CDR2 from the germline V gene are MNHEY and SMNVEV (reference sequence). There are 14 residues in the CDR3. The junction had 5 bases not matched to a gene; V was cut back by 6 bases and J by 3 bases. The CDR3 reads CASRQGVWTDTQYF. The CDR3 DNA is TGTGCCAGCAGACAGGGGGTCTGGACAGATACGCAGTATTTT.

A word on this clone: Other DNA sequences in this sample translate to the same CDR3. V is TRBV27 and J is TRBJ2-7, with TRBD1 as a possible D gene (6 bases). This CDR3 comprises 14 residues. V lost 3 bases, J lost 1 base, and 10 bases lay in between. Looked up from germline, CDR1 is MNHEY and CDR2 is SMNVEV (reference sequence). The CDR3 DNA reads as TGTGCCAGCAGTTTCTACAGGGATTCCTACGAGCAGTACTTC. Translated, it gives CASSFYRDSYEQYF.

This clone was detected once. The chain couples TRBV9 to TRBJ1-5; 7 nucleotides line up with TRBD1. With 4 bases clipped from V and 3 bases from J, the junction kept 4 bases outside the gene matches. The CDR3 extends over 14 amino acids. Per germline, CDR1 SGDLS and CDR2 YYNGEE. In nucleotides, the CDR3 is TGTGCCAGCAGCTCAGGACAGGTCAATCAGCCCCAGCATTTT. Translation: CASSSGQVNQPQHF. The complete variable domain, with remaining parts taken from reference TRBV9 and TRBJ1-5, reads DSGVTQTPKHLITATGQRVTLRCSPRSGDLSVYWYQQSLDQGLQFLIQYYNGEERAKGNILERFSAQQFPDLHSELNLSSLELGDSALYFCASSSGQVNQPQHFGDGTRLSIL.

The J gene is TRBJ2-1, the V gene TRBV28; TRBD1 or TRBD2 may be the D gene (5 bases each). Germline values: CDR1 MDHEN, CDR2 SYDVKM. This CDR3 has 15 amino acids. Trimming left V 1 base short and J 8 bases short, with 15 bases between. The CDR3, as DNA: TGTGCCAGCAGTTTATTAGAGGGGAGATACCATGAGCAGTTCTTC. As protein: CASSLLEGRYHEQFF.

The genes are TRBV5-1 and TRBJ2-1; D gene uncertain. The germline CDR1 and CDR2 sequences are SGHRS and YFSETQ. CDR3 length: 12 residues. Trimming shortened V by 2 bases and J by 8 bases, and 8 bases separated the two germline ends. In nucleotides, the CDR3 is TGCGCCAGCAGCTTACGCCTGGATGAGCAGTTCTTC. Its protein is CASSLRLDEQFF.

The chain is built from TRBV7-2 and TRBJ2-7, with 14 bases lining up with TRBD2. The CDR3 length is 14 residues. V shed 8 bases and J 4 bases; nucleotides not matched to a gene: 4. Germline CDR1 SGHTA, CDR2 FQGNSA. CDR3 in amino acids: CASGRLAGGYEQYF. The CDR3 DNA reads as TGTGCCAGCGGCAGACTAGCGGGAGGGTACGAGCAGTACTTC. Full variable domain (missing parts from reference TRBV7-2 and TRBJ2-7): GAGVSQSPSNKVTEKGKDVELRCDPISGHTALYWYRQSLGQGLEFLIYFQGNSAPDKSGLPSDRFSAERTGGSVSTLTIQRTQQEDSAVYLCASGRLAGGYEQYFGPGTRLTVT.